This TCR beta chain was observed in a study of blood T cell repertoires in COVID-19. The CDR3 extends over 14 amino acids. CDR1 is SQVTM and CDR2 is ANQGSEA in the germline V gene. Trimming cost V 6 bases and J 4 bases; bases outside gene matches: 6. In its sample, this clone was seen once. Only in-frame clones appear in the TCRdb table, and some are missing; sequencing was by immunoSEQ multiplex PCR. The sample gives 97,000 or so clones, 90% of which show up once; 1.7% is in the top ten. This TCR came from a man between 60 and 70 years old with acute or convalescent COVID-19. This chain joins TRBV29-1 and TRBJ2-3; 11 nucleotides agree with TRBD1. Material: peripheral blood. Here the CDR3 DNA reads TGCAGCGTCGCGGACAGGGGGCAGTCAGATACGCAGTATTTT. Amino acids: CSVADRGQSDTQYF.